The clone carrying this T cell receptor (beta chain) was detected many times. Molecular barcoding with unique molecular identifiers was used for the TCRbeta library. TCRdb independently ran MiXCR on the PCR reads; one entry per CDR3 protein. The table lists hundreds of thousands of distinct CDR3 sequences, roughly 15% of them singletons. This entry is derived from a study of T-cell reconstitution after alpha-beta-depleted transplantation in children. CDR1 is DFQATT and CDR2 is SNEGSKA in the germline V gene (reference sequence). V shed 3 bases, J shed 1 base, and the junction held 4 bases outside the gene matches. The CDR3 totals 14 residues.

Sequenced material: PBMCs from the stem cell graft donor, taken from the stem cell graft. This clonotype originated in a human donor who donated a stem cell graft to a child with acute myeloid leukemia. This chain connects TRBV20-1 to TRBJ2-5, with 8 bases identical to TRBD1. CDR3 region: CSASGQGIQETQYF. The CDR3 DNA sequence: TGCAGTGCTAGCGGACAGGGTATCCAAGAGACCCAGTACTTC.